Sequencing of this TCR beta chain was carried out in a study of shared clonotypes between healthy human individuals. Study-wide findings and caveats: Across a handful of donors, naive CD4 shared roughly 5%, naive CD8 around 3.5%, memory CD4 more than 2%, memory CD8 over 0.3%. The authors expected sequencing depth to affect clonotype sharing among donors. Among the subsets, naive ones generally showed larger estimated richness than memory ones. Generation probabilities of non-shared clonotypes were lower (relative to those shared by all four donors).

On this clone: Antigen unknown.

Method: immunoSEQ multiplex PCR; TCRdb's copy keeps in-frame clones and lacks some. Among fewer than 1.8 million clones listed, about 98.5% were seen once. Germline trimming cut 2 bases from V and 2 bases from J; bases unmatched to any gene: 3. This CDR3 has 14 residues. Germline-derived CDR1 and CDR2 are SGHAT and FQNNGV. The chain recombines TRBV11-2 with TRBJ2-7; 7 bases align to TRBD1. The receptor comes from a man aged 25-45 years in good health. The material sequenced was naive CD4+ T cells sorted from blood. Subset reported: CD45RA+ positively selected. CDR3 protein: CASSLKQGPYEQYF. The CDR3 nucleotides are TGTGCCAGCAGCTTAAAACAGGGGCCCTACGAGCAGTACTTC.